Listed below are T cell receptor beta chains from one sample, sequenced in a study of T cell repertoires in cytomegalovirus infection. These receptors' targets are unknown. Via MiXCR, TCRdb re-called the reads, giving one row per CDR3 protein. The sample contains around 300,000 distinct CDR3 sequences, about 20% of which appear only once. The input for sequencing was cultured PBMCs, taken from culture after CMV antigen stimulation. These receptors were taken from a human donor in good health (CMV status not recorded). Some clones in this sample may be carry-over from other donors' samples. CDR3s include the opening cysteine and the closing phenylalanine or tryptophan. The order of the fields is V gene, D gene, J gene, clone size, CDR3 protein, CDR3 DNA. D genes are given only for firm matches. Expanded clones are given a class, and other clones once, few, many or no size at all.

TRBV7-6,TRBD2,TRBJ2-7,few,CASSSDQIAGYEQYF,TGTGCCAGCAGCTCAGACCAAATAGCGGGCTACGAGCAGTACTTC
TRBV12-5,.,TRBJ2-6,many,CASGLVSGANVLTF,TGTGCTAGTGGTTTAGTCTCGGGGGCCAACGTCCTGACTTTC
TRBV4-1,.,TRBJ2-7,.,CASSQVSHEQYF,TGCGCCAGCAGCCAAGTAAGCCACGAGCAGTACTTC
TRBV7-3,TRBD1,TRBJ1-1,.,CASSIGQGAWTEAFF,TGTGCCAGCAGCATTGGACAGGGGGCTTGGACTGAAGCTTTCTTT
TRBV27,.,TRBJ1-6,few,CASSQLRSFGSPLHF,TGTGCCAGCAGTCAACTTCGTAGCTTCGGTTCACCCCTCCACTTT
TRBV7-2,.,TRBJ2-1,few,CASSLDWGPRNEQFF,TGTGCCAGCAGCTTAGACTGGGGGCCCCGCAATGAGCAGTTCTTC
TRBV12-3/TRBV12-4,.,TRBJ1-2,.,CASSQLLGGGSLLNYGYTF,TGTGCCAGCAGCCAGCTGTTGGGGGGCGGGAGTCTTCTTAACTATGGCTACACCTTC
TRBV4-3,.,TRBJ2-1,.,CASSQERGLYNEQFF,TGCGCCAGCAGCCAAGAACGAGGACTGTACAATGAGCAGTTCTTC
TRBV6-1,.,TRBJ1-4,.,CASSLTNTGEKLFF,TGTGCCAGCAGTCTGACGAACACCGGTGAAAAACTGTTTTTT
TRBV20-1,.,TRBJ1-2,.,CSHEIPGKDYGYTF,TGCAGTCATGAGATCCCAGGGAAGGACTATGGCTACACCTTC
TRBV6-1,.,TRBJ2-1,.,CASSEEGTPNEQFF,TGTGCCAGCAGTGAAGAGGGGACACCGAATGAGCAGTTCTTC
TRBV9,.,TRBJ1-1,.,CASSADGVMNTEAFF,TGTGCCAGCAGCGCAGACGGAGTGATGAACACTGAAGCTTTCTTT
TRBV10-3,.,TRBJ2-1,.,CAIMDISNEQFF,TGTGCCATCATGGATATTAGCAATGAGCAGTTCTTC
TRBV9,TRBD2,TRBJ2-1,.,CASSVDGRANEQFF,TGTGCCAGCAGCGTAGACGGGAGGGCCAATGAGCAGTTCTTC
TRBV7-2,.,TRBJ2-2,.,CASSLAGHLNTGELFF,TGTGCCAGCAGCTTAGCAGGCCACCTTAACACCGGGGAGCTGTTTTTT
TRBV20-1,.,TRBJ2-7,.,CSARAGGHEQYF,TGCAGTGCTAGAGCCGGGGGGCACGAGCAGTACTTC
TRBV14,TRBD2,TRBJ2-1,many,CASSPTQTSDNEQFF,TGTGCCAGCAGCCCCACCCAGACTAGCGACAATGAGCAGTTCTTC
TRBV12-5,.,TRBJ2-1,few,CASGPSLVGGSYNEQFF,TGTGCTAGTGGTCCCTCCCTAGTCGGAGGGTCCTACAATGAGCAGTTCTTC
TRBV12-5,.,TRBJ1-2,many,CASGLGMGYGYTF,TGTGCTAGTGGTTTGGGGATGGGCTATGGCTACACCTTC
TRBV20-1,TRBD2,TRBJ2-7,few,CSAPGLAGVRASYEQYF,TGCAGTGCGCCGGGACTAGCGGGAGTTAGGGCATCGTACGAGCAGTACTTC
TRBV7-9,.,TRBJ1-1,.,CASSPKGDTEAFF,TGTGCCAGCAGCCCTAAGGGGGACACTGAAGCTTTCTTT
TRBV24-1,.,TRBJ2-1,.,CATSDLGFNEQFF,TGTGCCACCAGTGATTTGGGCTTCAATGAGCAGTTCTTC
TRBV14,.,TRBJ1-1,.,CASSPGLGTEAFF,TGTGCCAGCAGCCCAGGGCTTGGCACTGAAGCTTTCTTT
TRBV7-9,.,TRBJ2-7,few,CASSSTGGFGYEQYF,TGTGCCAGCAGCTCCACTGGCGGGTTCGGCTACGAGCAGTACTTC
TRBV30,.,TRBJ2-3,few,CAWSHSLGAPDTQYF,TGTGCCTGGAGTCACTCCCTCGGCGCCCCAGATACGCAGTATTTT
TRBV7-2,.,TRBJ2-1,.,CASSLAEGPYNEQFF,TGTGCCAGCAGCTTAGCGGAGGGCCCCTACAATGAGCAGTTCTTC
TRBV6-6,.,TRBJ1-5,few,CASSFDRHSNQPQHF,TGTGCCAGCAGTTTTGACAGACATAGCAATCAGCCCCAGCATTTT
TRBV4-3,.,TRBJ1-1,.,CASSQDLGGLGPFF,TGCGCCAGCAGCCAAGATCTGGGGGGGCTCGGTCCTTTCTTT
TRBV2,.,TRBJ2-7,.,CASTPEAGHSYEQYF,TGTGCCAGCACCCCCGAGGCTGGACACTCCTACGAGCAGTACTTC
TRBV5-5,.,TRBJ1-1,.,CASSLDVNAEAFF,TGTGCCAGCAGCTTGGACGTCAACGCTGAAGCTTTCTTT
TRBV10-3,.,TRBJ1-2,.,CAIKNNNHYGYTF,TGTGCCATCAAAAATAACAACCACTATGGCTACACCTTC
TRBV2,TRBD2,TRBJ2-5,.,CARQGTSGTQETQYF,TGTGCCCGGCAAGGGACTAGCGGGACCCAAGAGACCCAGTACTTC
TRBV29-1,TRBD2,TRBJ2-1,.,CSVGGLVMAEQFF,TGCAGCGTTGGGGGACTAGTAATGGCTGAGCAGTTCTTC
TRBV7-8,.,TRBJ1-1,few,CASSLGRGGYTEAFF,TGTGCCAGCAGCTTAGGTCGCGGTGGGTACACTGAAGCTTTCTTT
TRBV7-2,.,TRBJ1-1,.,CASRDRGKGNAEAFF,TGTGCCAGCAGGGACCGGGGCAAGGGAAACGCTGAAGCTTTCTTT
TRBV2,.,TRBJ1-3,few,CASRPDPDLTSGNTIYF,TGTGCCAGCAGACCCGACCCGGACCTCACCTCTGGAAACACCATATATTTT
TRBV20-1,TRBD1,TRBJ1-5,.,CSAKIQGGGNQPQHF,TGCAGTGCTAAGATTCAGGGGGGCGGTAATCAGCCCCAGCATTTT
TRBV29-1,.,TRBJ1-2,.,CSVDPGYYGYTF,TGCAGCGTTGATCCGGGATACTATGGCTACACCTTC